Below are 20 T cell receptor beta chains sequenced from a single sample in a study of T cell repertoires in cytomegalovirus infection. TCRdb ran MiXCR on the reads and lists one entry per CDR3 protein. The sample includes roughly 280,000 distinct CDR3 sequences, roughly 9% seen only once; the top ten take roughly 16%. Sequences were obtained from PBMCs. Receptors were obtained from a human donor in good health (CMV status not recorded). Some clones in this sample may be carry-over from other donors' samples.

This clonotype was counted a few times. The J gene is TRBJ2-7, the V gene TRBV20-1; TRBD2 is a possible D gene (6 bases). The CDR3 is 14 residues long. Looked up from germline, CDR1 is DFQATT and CDR2 is SNEGSKA (reference sequence). Trimming removed 5 bases from V and 6 bases from J, with 20 bases in between. The CDR3 DNA sequence: TGCAGTGCTGCGAGACTAGAACGACAAGCCGAGCAGTACTTC. Protein product: CSAARLERQAEQYF.

This clonotype showed up many times. The chain uses TRBV7-2 and TRBJ2-1, with a tentative D call TRBD1 (6 bases). This CDR3 is 16 amino acids long. V lost 1 base, J lost 9 bases, and 19 bases lay in between. Germline V lookup: CDR1 SGHTA, CDR2 FQGNSA. CDR3 nucleotide sequence: TGTGCCAGCAGCTTAGGAGGCGTGTCGGGACAAAGTGAGCAGTTCTTC. This translates into CASSLGGVSGQSEQFF.

This sequence joins TRBV19 and TRBJ2-1; weak D call: TRBD2 (6 bases). CDR1 and CDR2 (germline): LNHDA, SQIVND (reference sequence). The CDR3 covers 15 residues. Between the trimmed V and J ends, which lost 7 bases and 1 base, there was a span of 14 bases. CDR3 coding DNA: TGTGCCAGTAAGGGCGAGGGGACTTCCTACAATGAGCAGTTCTTC. As protein: CASKGEGTSYNEQFF.

This clonotype appeared many times. The chain joins TRBV6-1 to TRBJ2-1, with no clear D. This CDR3 contains 16 residues. Trimming left V 6 bases short and J 2 bases short, with 17 bases between. CDR1 is MNHNS and CDR2 is SASEGT in the germline V gene. The chain's CDR3 is CASRPNGVGTYNEQFF. The CDR3 DNA reads as TGTGCCAGCAGGCCGAATGGTGTGGGTACCTACAATGAGCAGTTCTTC.

This clonotype was counted many times. The chain is built from TRBV6-5 and TRBJ2-5; either TRBD1 or TRBD2 may supply D (5 bases each). The CDR3 is made up of 13 amino acids. In germline, CDR1 is MNHEY, CDR2 SVGAGI. V was clipped by 0 bases and J by 8 bases, with 10 bases between them. The CDR3 DNA reads TGTGCCAGCAGTTACTCTCGAGGGGCAACCCAGTACTTC. Protein sequence: CASSYSRGATQYF.

This clonotype appeared many times. J is TRBJ1-2 and V is TRBV7-2; D is possibly TRBD1 (6 bases). Germline lookup yields CDR1 SGHTA and CDR2 FQGNSA. CDR3 length equals 16 residues. V lost 4 bases, J lost 2 bases, and 17 bases lay in between. The CDR3, as DNA: TGTGCCAGCAGCTCGACACACAGGGACGCAAACTATGGCTACACCTTC. It specifies CASSSTHRDANYGYTF.

The table lists this clonotype with many counts. The chain combines TRBV7-3 with TRBJ2-1, with 7 bases that match TRBD2. The ends lost 5 bases at V and 0 bases at J; junction bases unmatched: 13. CDR1 is SGHTA and CDR2 is FQGTGA in the germline V gene. The CDR3 covers 18 residues. CDR3 region: CASSQWGGTQSSYNEQFF. Here the CDR3 DNA reads TGTGCCAGCAGCCAGTGGGGGGGGACTCAGAGCTCCTACAATGAGCAGTTCTTC.

CDR3 bases: TGTGCCACCCTCCCTGCGGGGGCGAACACTGAAGCTTTCTTT. It is translated as CATLPAGANTEAFF. The chain couples TRBV28 to TRBJ1-1; possibly TRBD1 for D (6 bases). CDR1 is MDHEN, CDR2 SYDVKM, per germline. The CDR3 extends over 14 amino acids. Trimming stripped 10 bases from V and 1 base from J, with 16 bases between.

The table lists this clonotype with many counts. This chain joins TRBV6-2 or TRBV6-3 and TRBJ1-1, with 8 bases identical to TRBD1. The germline V gene has CDR1 MNHEY and CDR2 SVGEGT. Trimming cost V 4 bases and J 3 bases; bases outside gene matches: 1. The CDR3 consists of 13 residues. This chain's CDR3 is CASSWGQDTEAFF. CDR3 sequence (DNA): TGTGCCAGCAGTTGGGGACAGGACACTGAAGCTTTCTTT.

This chain connects TRBV10-3 to TRBJ2-3, with D maybe TRBD1 (6 bases). The V end lost 4 bases, the J end lost 0 bases, and 11 bases lay between the germline ends. The CDR3 covers 15 residues. Germline V gives CDR1 ENHRY, CDR2 SYGVKD. CDR3 residues: CAISGWDTSTDTQYF. Written as DNA, the CDR3 is TGTGCCATCAGTGGGTGGGACACAAGCACAGATACGCAGTATTTT.

This chain connects TRBV12-3 or TRBV12-4 to TRBJ2-4, with D possibly being TRBD2 (5 bases). Between the trimmed V and J ends, which lost 3 bases and 2 bases, there was a span of 8 bases. The CDR3 consists of 14 residues. The CDR3 DNA reads TGTGCCAGCAGTTTTACGGGGACCAAAAACATTCAGTACTTC. As protein: CASSFTGTKNIQYF.

This clonotype was picked up a small number of times. The J gene is TRBJ1-1, the V gene TRBV5-1, with 8 positions matching TRBD1. V shed 0 bases and J 10 bases; nucleotides not matched to a gene: 14. The CDR3 has 16 amino acids. Germline CDR1 reads SGHRS; CDR2 reads YFSETQ. CDR3 loop: CASSLETTGVLTGAFF. CDR3 bases: TGCGCCAGCAGCTTGGAGACGACAGGGGTTCTGACGGGAGCTTTCTTT.

This clonotype has at least ten counts. This chain connects TRBV28 to TRBJ1-4; D is undetermined. The CDR3 contains 13 residues. Trimming cost V 8 bases and J 5 bases, with 12 bases left between them. Germline V gene sequence: CDR1 MDHEN, CDR2 SYDVKM. This CDR3 is CASEGFKNEKLFF. In DNA, the CDR3 is TGTGCCAGCGAGGGCTTCAAGAATGAAAAACTGTTTTTT.

The table lists this clonotype with many counts. The chain joins TRBV7-2 to TRBJ2-5, with 12 nucleotides matching TRBD2. Per germline, CDR1 SGHTA and CDR2 FQGNSA. The V segment lost 2 bases and the J segment 2 bases; nucleotides outside the gene matches: 6. The CDR3 is made up of 17 amino acids. The CDR3 DNA is TGTGCCAGCAGCTTAAGGACGACTAGCGGGGGACAAGAGACCCAGTACTTC. Residues: CASSLRTTSGGQETQYF.

This chain joins TRBV6-1 and TRBJ1-2; 10 bases match TRBD1. J gave up 11 bases and V 0 bases, and 6 bases lay outside the gene matches. Looked up from germline, CDR1 is MNHNS and CDR2 is SASEGT. There are 14 residues in the CDR3. CDR3 sequence reads: CASSEARQGAPYTF. The CDR3 DNA reads TGTGCCAGCAGTGAAGCGAGACAGGGGGCACCTTACACCTTC.

V gene TRBV19 combines with J gene TRBJ2-7; D is perhaps TRBD1 (6 bases). The CDR3 is made up of 14 amino acids. Germline CDR1 reads LNHDA; CDR2 reads SQIVND (reference sequence). Trimming removed 2 bases from V and 0 bases from J, with 8 bases in between. The DNA for the CDR3 is TGTGCCAGTAGTATATCAGGGGCCTCCTACGAGCAGTACTTC. Translation: CASSISGASYEQYF.

This clonotype came up many times. The V call is TRBV7-2, the J call TRBJ2-7, with 7 bases identical to TRBD1. The CDR3 consists of 15 residues. The germline gives CDR1 SGHTA, CDR2 FQGNSA. With 2 bases clipped from V and 3 bases from J, the junction kept 7 bases outside the gene matches. The CDR3 bases are TGTGCCAGCAGCTTAAACGGACAGGCCGACTACGAGCAGTACTTC. It specifies CASSLNGQADYEQYF.

This clonotype came up many times. The chain has TRBV7-8 and TRBJ1-2; perhaps TRBD1 as D (5 bases). Germline loops: CDR1 SGHVS, CDR2 FQNEAQ. There are 14 residues in the CDR3. Trimming removed 5 bases from V and 2 bases from J, with 12 bases in between. In nucleotides, the CDR3 is TGTGCCAGCAGCAAGGACACGGAGAACTATGGCTACACCTTC. It specifies CASSKDTENYGYTF. Full variable domain (rest looked up from reference TRBV7-8 and TRBJ1-2): GAGVSQSPRYKVAKRGQDVALRCDPISGHVSLFWYQQALGQGPEFLTYFQNEAQLDKSGLPSDRFFAERPEGSVSTLKIQRTQQEDSAVYLCASSKDTENYGYTFGSGTRLTVV.

This clonotype has more than one count but fewer than ten. The chain couples TRBV12-3 or TRBV12-4 to TRBJ2-2, with 7 bases identical to TRBD2. This CDR3 is 16 amino acids long. V trimming: 5 bases; J trimming: 5 bases; junction bases outside the gene matches: 11. In nucleotides, the CDR3 is TGTGCCAGCAGTCTCTCCGGGACTAAGGGAACCGGGGAGCTGTTTTTT. Translating it yields CASSLSGTKGTGELFF.

For this clonotype: This may stem from a read error, because a much larger clone lies one nucleotide away. V gene TRBV7-2 combines with J gene TRBJ1-5; D ambiguous. Trimming took off 5 bases at V and 4 bases at J, with 15 bases between the two ends. Germline CDR1 reads SGHTA; CDR2 reads FQGNSA. This CDR3 has 15 amino acids. The DNA of the CDR3 is TGTGCCAGCAGCCTTGGGGAAACCCGTAATCAGCCCCAGCATTTT. Its protein is CASSLGETRNQPQHF.